This T cell receptor (beta chain) was documented in a study of Tregs in tolerant kidney transplant recipients. Study outcomes and limitations: Biological reproducibility was not directly addressed in this study. The small number of patients limits these findings pending further validation. Changing PCR primers prevented nucleotide comparison between some patients' samples.

This CDR3 is built from 16 residues. Germline V gives CDR1 KGHSH, CDR2 LQKENI. The V gene end was trimmed by 2 bases and the J gene end by 9 bases; junction bases not matched to a gene: 10. Mixed chimerism was transient after nonmyeloablative marrow transplants from related graft donors. Unstimulated Tregs (CD4+CD25+CD127-) and CD4+CD25- non-Tregs were sorted from PBMCs. Generated by immunoSEQ multiplex PCR, the TCRdb table keeps only in-frame clones and is missing some. In the table there are tens of thousands of clones, 80% to 90% of which are singletons. As concerns this clone: Its target is not known.

The chain carries TRBV18 and TRBJ2-7; 13 positions agree with TRBD2. This sequence originates from a human patient who received a combined kidney and bone marrow transplant. Some of these T cells may belong to the graft donor. The sequences come from CD4+ T cells from blood (PBMCs), collected 6 months after the transplant. Written as DNA, the CDR3 is TGTGCCAGCTCACCAGACAGGACTAGCGGGAGCGGCTTGCAGTACTTC. Amino acid sequence: CASSPDRTSGSGLQYF. The complete variable domain, with remaining parts taken from reference TRBV18 and TRBJ2-7, reads NAGVMQNPRHLVRRRGQEARLRCSPMKGHSHVYWYRQLPEEGLKFMVYLQKENIIDESGMPKERFSAEFPKEGPSILRIQQVVRGDSAAYFCASSPDRTSGSGLQYFGPGTRLTVT.